This T cell receptor (beta chain) was obtained from a study of blood T cell repertoires in COVID-19. Sequencing was performed with immunoSEQ multiplex PCR; in TCRdb, only in-frame clones are kept and a portion is missing. The sample lists about 140,000 clones, over 70% seen once, with roughly a tenth in the top ten. The ends lost 6 bases at V and 0 bases at J; junction bases unmatched: 8. CDR1 is MNHEY and CDR2 is SMNVEV in the germline V gene (reference sequence). The CDR3 extends over 15 amino acids. The chain joins TRBV27 to TRBJ2-7, with TRBD2 matching over 7 bases. What was sequenced was peripheral blood. The receptor was derived from a man in his sixties with active or convalescent COVID-19. Here the CDR3 DNA reads TGTGCCAGCAGGGATAGGTCTAGCGGCTCCTACGAGCAGTACTTC. Encoded protein: CASRDRSSGSYEQYF.